The present entry profiles one T cell receptor beta chain with its context. In the authors' methods: Reference gene primer amplification yielded estimated nucleated cell counts. Generated by immunoSEQ multiplex PCR, the TCRdb table keeps only in-frame clones and is missing some. Clone size and V and J calls were adopted from that table, with D and trimming inferred from the DNA. The table has 29,000 or so clones, under 95% seen once. This record belongs to a study of blood T cell repertoires in COVID-19. Across the study: The samples span acute and convalescent COVID-19 from the United States, Italy and Spain. T cells, B-cell-depleted T cells, or PBMCs provided the cDNA or gDNA that served as material.

Germline CDR1 reads LNHNV; CDR2 reads YYDKDF (reference sequence). Trimming took off 4 bases at V and 8 bases at J, with 15 bases between the two ends. The CDR3 covers 15 residues. The chain uses TRBV15 and TRBJ1-6; D is uncertain. The material sequenced was peripheral blood. The clonotype comes from a man aged 50 to 60 with active COVID-19. In DNA form, the CDR3 reads TGTGCCACCAGCATCGAGGCGGGGATTTATTCACCCCTCCACTTT. It yields the protein CATSIEAGIYSPLHF. Supplemented by reference TRBV15 and TRBJ1-6, the full variable domain reads DAMVIQNPRYQVTQFGKPVTLSCSQTLNHNVMYWYQQKSSQAPKLLFHYYDKDFNNEADTPDNFQSRRPNTSFCFLDIRSPGLGDTAMYLCATSIEAGIYSPLHFGNGTRLTVT.